The present entry profiles one T cell receptor beta chain with its context. Which antigen it targets is not known. The input lacks base qualities; no much larger clone sits a single base away. To prepare the library, the immunoSEQ multiplex PCR assay was applied. TCRdb took over this immuneACCESS table, retaining in-frame rearrangements with V and J assigned. Such tables are incomplete; in checked studies, under half of the missing clones stem from an unresolved V gene, and the remainder is unexplained. The table for this sample lists more than 95,000 clones; 88% of them were counted only once. Less than 3% of the sample is taken by the ten largest. The data belong to a study of control samples from healthy donors and cancer patients (TCRdb year 2020). From the germline V gene (reference sequence), CDR1 is SEHNR and CDR2 is FQNEAQ. The V end loses 5 bases and the J end loses 1 base, and a stretch of 5 bases separates them. From the cysteine up to the phenylalanine, the CDR3 has a length of 12 residues. Here the CDR3 DNA is all that survives: 36 bases in frame from base 1.

This clonotype was sampled from a woman in her 70s in good health. Sample: blood. Recombination joined TRBV7-9 with TRBJ2-5; the D gene assignment is ambiguous. The CDR3 sequence is CASSGRQETQYF. The bases are TGTGCCAGCAGCGGACGCCAAGAGACCCAGTACTTC.